This TCR beta chain was sequenced in a study of blood T cell repertoires in COVID-19. Study as a whole: The origin of the acute and convalescent COVID-19 samples was the United States, Italy and Spain. In each case, the material was cDNA or gDNA derived from T cells, B-cell-depleted T cells, or PBMCs.

Germline loops: CDR1 SNHLY, CDR2 FYNNEI. The CDR3 is 14 residues long. V gave up 5 bases and J gave up 5 bases; unmatched junction bases: 7. Only a few counts were recorded for this clone. Method: immunoSEQ multiplex PCR; TCRdb's copy keeps in-frame clones and lacks some. The table records some 140,000 clones, around 85% of them present only once. V usage is TRBV2 and J usage is TRBJ2-5; TRBD1 aligns across 8 bases. The receptor comes from a woman over 75 with acute or convalescent COVID-19. Sample: peripheral blood. In DNA, the CDR3 is TGTGCCAGCAGTTCTCAGGGGGCCGGGGAGACCCAGTACTTC. This translates into CASSSQGAGETQYF.